Each of the 14 T cell receptor beta chains below was sequenced from the same sample in a study of T-cell reconstitution after alpha-beta-depleted transplantation in children listed by TCRdb under 2016. This sample's treatment or condition label indicates: allogeneic hematopoietic cell transplantation with graft depleted of TCRalphabeta T cells and CD19 B cells. Library preparation used PCR. TCRdb lists the instrument as Illumina HiSeq 2500. TCR libraries were prepared with molecular barcoding, using unique molecular identifiers to normalize TCRbeta repertoire quantification. TCRdb reprocessing: public reads trimmed at Q25 with fastp, clones called with MiXCR, in-frame beta chains kept. Duplicate CDR3 protein sequences are folded into a single record with the most common DNA and genes. The sample table shows about 500,000 distinct CDR3 sequences, and approximately 10% are seen once. Approximately 14% of the sample is held by the ten biggest clonotypes.

Sequenced here: PBMCs, mostly from graft donor cells, sampled 180 days after TCRalphabeta/CD19-depleted stem cell transplant. The receptors come from a female patient aged 2 to 10 who had a stem cell transplant for aplastic anemia, so the T cells may come from the graft donor.

CDR3 loop: CASSLLLGRQPTEAFF. Written as DNA, the CDR3 is TGCGCCAGCAGCCTGCTGCTTGGTCGGCAACCCACTGAAGCTTTCTTT. The rearrangement links TRBV4-3 to TRBJ1-1; D unclear. This CDR3 comprises 16 residues. The ends were cut back, 4 bases at V and 4 bases at J, with 19 bases in the middle. Germline lookup yields CDR1 LGHNA and CDR2 YSLEER.

Many counts were recorded for this clonotype. This rearrangement joins TRBV12-3 or TRBV12-4 to TRBJ2-7; D not resolved. CDR3 length equals 14 residues. V was cut by 6 bases and J by 5 bases, with 17 bases left in between. CDR3 bases: TGTGCCAGCAGGGGGTCCGTCCGGGCGCACGAGCAGTACTTC. This gives the protein CASRGSVRAHEQYF.

This clonotype showed up just a few times. The gene calls are TRBV29-1 and TRBJ2-3, with 10 bases that match TRBD2. Trimming took 0 bases from V and 4 from J; bases not matched to a gene: 7. The CDR3 covers 16 residues. CDR1 and CDR2 from the germline V gene are SQVTM and ANQGSEA. In DNA, the CDR3 is TGCAGCGTTGAAGATGCTAGCGGGAGAACCGCAGATACGCAGTATTTT. Protein product: CSVEDASGRTADTQYF.

The gene calls are TRBV5-6 and TRBJ2-3; a weak D match, TRBD2 (5 bases). Trimming took 2 bases from V and 8 from J, leaving 15 bases between them. CDR3 length: 14 residues. The germline gives CDR1 SGHDT, CDR2 YYEEEE. The chain's CDR3 is CASSFGGSVGTQYF. In DNA, the CDR3 is TGTGCCAGCAGCTTCGGTGGGAGTGTGGGTACGCAGTATTTT.

This clonotype has just a few counts. The chain joins TRBV6-2 or TRBV6-3 to TRBJ2-7; 11 nucleotides line up with TRBD2. This CDR3 is 14 amino acids long. The V gene's germline CDR1 is MNHEY and CDR2 SVGEGT. V trimming: 2 bases; J trimming: 3 bases; junction bases outside the gene matches: 0. In DNA, the CDR3 is TGTGCCAGCAGTTACACTAGCGGGAGCTACGAGCAGTACGTC. It yields the protein CASSYTSGSYEQYV.

Only a few counts were recorded for this clonotype. This chain uses TRBV3-1 with TRBJ2-1, with D perhaps matching TRBD2 (6 bases). V was trimmed by 1 base and J by 6 bases, leaving 16 bases between them. There are 16 residues in the CDR3. The germline gives CDR1 LGHDT, CDR2 YNNKEL (reference sequence). The CDR3 here is CASSQAGLGLPNEQFF. Here the CDR3 DNA reads TGTGCCAGCAGCCAAGCGGGACTCGGCCTACCCAATGAGCAGTTCTTC.

This clonotype was counted at least ten times. The chain combines TRBV5-1 with TRBJ2-3; unclear D gene. The germline V gene has CDR1 SGHRS and CDR2 YFSETQ. The length of the CDR3 is 12 residues. Trimming left V 4 bases short and J 6 bases short, with 9 bases between. The CDR3 coding sequence is TGCGCCAGCAGCCCCTCCGAGGATACGCAGTATTTT. Translated, it gives CASSPSEDTQYF.

The chain combines TRBV7-3 with TRBJ2-1, with 10 bases matching TRBD2. This CDR3 region has 16 residues. Germline CDR1 reads SGHTA; CDR2 reads FQGTGA. Losses at the gene ends were 5 bases for V and 8 bases for J; bases not matched to a gene: 12. The CDR3, as DNA: TGTGCCAGCAGCCCAGCGCCAAGCGGGAGGGTAGATGAGCAGTTCTTC. Translating gives CASSPAPSGRVDEQFF.

The chain combines TRBV5-1 with TRBJ2-5, with TRBD1 as a possible D gene (6 bases). Deletions cut 0 bases from V and 5 bases from J, with 17 bases between. Germline V gene data show CDR1 as SGHRS and CDR2 as YFSETQ. CDR3 length: 16 residues. CDR3 nucleotide sequence: TGCGCCAGCAGCTTGGCGACAGGCTGGAGGCGGGAGACCCAGTACTTC. It translates to CASSLATGWRRETQYF.

The chain employs TRBV7-2 and TRBJ2-5; tentatively, D is TRBD1 (6 bases). Trimming left V 5 bases short and J 2 bases short, with 15 bases between. CDR1 is SGHTA and CDR2 is FQGNSA in the germline V gene. CDR3 size: 15 residues. The CDR3 here is CASSRIRTVQETQYF. In nucleotides, the CDR3 is TGTGCCAGCAGCCGAATTCGGACAGTGCAAGAGACCCAGTACTTC.

The chain links TRBV10-3 to TRBJ2-7; 8 bases are shared with TRBD1. This CDR3 comprises 14 residues. The V gene end was trimmed by 4 bases and the J gene end by 2 bases; junction bases not matched to a gene: 4. Per germline, CDR1 ENHRY and CDR2 SYGVKD. The CDR3 loop is CAISGSGQAYEQYF. The CDR3 nucleotides read TGTGCCATCAGTGGTTCGGGACAGGCCTACGAGCAGTACTTC.

This clonotype showed up many times. The V and J genes are TRBV5-5 and TRBJ2-7, with no clear D. V was trimmed by 1 base and J by 2 bases, leaving 4 bases between them. Germline CDR1 and CDR2: SGHKS and YYEKEE (reference sequence). The CDR3 contains 12 residues. CDR3 region: CASSLTTYEQYF. As DNA, the CDR3 is TGTGCCAGCAGCTTGACAACCTACGAGCAGTACTTC.

This clonotype was seen many times. This chain uses TRBV7-2 with TRBJ1-6, with D perhaps matching TRBD1 (5 bases). Germline CDR1 is SGHTA and CDR2 is FQGNSA. V was cut by 1 base and J by 5 bases, with 12 bases left in between. CDR3 size: 16 residues. CDR3 in DNA: TGTGCCAGCAGCTTAGGGGGACCGCGAGATAATTCACCCCTCCACTTT. Encoded protein: CASSLGGPRDNSPLHF.

This clonotype was detected only a few times. A read error may produce the germline difference seen at one junction end. This rearrangement joins TRBV14 to TRBJ2-1, with no clear D. Germline V lookup: CDR1 SGHDN, CDR2 FVKESK. This CDR3 is built from 16 residues. The CDR3 coding sequence is TGTGCCAGCAGCAAAGACGGGCGCGTGATCTACAATGAGCAGTTCTTC. Protein sequence: CASSKDGRVIYNEQFF.